This TCR beta chain stems from a study of OX40 agonist ivuxolimab in advanced cancers. Background on the study: Every 2 weeks, patients received ivuxolimab intravenously, dosed at 0.01 to 10 mg/kg. Broader study findings: The work left the antigen specificity of expanded peripheral T cells undetermined.

Comment on this clone: Its antigen is as yet unknown.

Trimming stripped 3 bases from V and 0 bases from J, with 15 bases between. This CDR3 contains 16 residues. Germline values: CDR1 KGHSH, CDR2 LQKENI. The protocol was immunoSEQ multiplex PCR, while the TCRdb copy is restricted to in-frame clones and leaves out a portion. The sample consists of some 21,000 clones, 75% to 85% of them appearing once. The sample here was CD4+ or CD8+ T cells sorted from blood, taken in a trial of the OX40 agonist ivuxolimab. This sequence joins TRBV18 and TRBJ2-7; tentatively, D is TRBD2 (5 bases). This clonotype was obtained from an adult with an advanced solid tumor such as melanoma, head and neck, liver or kidney cancer. CDR3 sequence: CASSPNPAGPSYEQYF. In DNA, the CDR3 is TGTGCCAGCTCACCTAATCCCGCGGGCCCCTCCTACGAGCAGTACTTC.